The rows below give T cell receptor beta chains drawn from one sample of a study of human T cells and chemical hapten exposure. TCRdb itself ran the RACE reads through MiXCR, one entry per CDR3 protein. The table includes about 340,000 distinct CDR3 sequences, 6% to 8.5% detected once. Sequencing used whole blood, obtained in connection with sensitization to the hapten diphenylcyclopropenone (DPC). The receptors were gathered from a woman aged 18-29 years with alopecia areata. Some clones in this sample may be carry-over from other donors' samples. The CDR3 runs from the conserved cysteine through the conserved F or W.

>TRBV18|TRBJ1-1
CASSPLAANTEAFF
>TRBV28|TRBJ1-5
CASRPGTGGGRGPQHF
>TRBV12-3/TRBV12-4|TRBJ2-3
CASGQWGTDTQYF
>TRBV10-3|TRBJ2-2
CAISELSTGELFF
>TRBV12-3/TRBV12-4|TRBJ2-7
CASGLFYEQYF
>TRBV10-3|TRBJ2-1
CAIRLTGQAYNEQFF
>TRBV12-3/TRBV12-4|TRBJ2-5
CASRHGGPQETQYF
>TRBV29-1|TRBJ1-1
CSGQQYMNTEAFF
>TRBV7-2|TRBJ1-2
CASSLDQGVFYGYTF
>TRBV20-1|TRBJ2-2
CSARPPNTRTGELFF
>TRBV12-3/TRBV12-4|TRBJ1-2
CASSRDGEGYTF
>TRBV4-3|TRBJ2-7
CASSQDRFPSYEQYF
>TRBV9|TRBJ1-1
CASSLQVSNTEAFF
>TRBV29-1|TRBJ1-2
CSAGTGDPNYGYTF
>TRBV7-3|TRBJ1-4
CASSLWGSPNEKLFF
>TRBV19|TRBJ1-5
CASSIVGIQPQHF
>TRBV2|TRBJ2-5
CASKRDASETQYF
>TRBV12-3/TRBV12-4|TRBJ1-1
CASKAGAYTEAFF
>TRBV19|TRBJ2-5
CASSSDTQETQYF
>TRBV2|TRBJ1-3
CASRGAVGNTIYF
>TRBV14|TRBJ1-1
CASSLQSYTEAFF
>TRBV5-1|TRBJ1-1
CASSRDRGMNTEAFF